The 9 T cell receptor beta chains below were found in one sample sequenced in a study of cytomegalovirus exposure and HLA in healthy donors. The PCR made use of 60 Vbeta and 13 Jbeta primers. Only in-frame clones appear in the TCRdb table, and some are missing; sequencing was by immunoSEQ multiplex PCR. This table has more than 250,000 clones, 70% to 90% appearing once. The sequencing input was PBMCs. Receptors were obtained from a woman aged 18-29 years in good health and CMV-seronegative.

V is TRBV5-6 and J is TRBJ2-7; 7 nucleotides match TRBD1. The germline V gene encodes CDR1 SGHDT and CDR2 YYEEEE. V was pared by 3 bases and J by 6 bases, with 9 bases of the junction left unmatched. The CDR3 runs to 14 residues. Here the CDR3 reads CASSSIRNRGEQYF. The CDR3 nucleotides are TGTGCCAGCAGCTCTATACGAAACAGGGGCGAGCAGTACTTC.

The CDR3 DNA reads as TGTGCCAGTAGTACCTCAGTCACCGGGGAGCTGTTTTTT. Protein: CASSTSVTGELFF. The gene calls are TRBV19 and TRBJ2-2, with D uncertain. In germline, CDR1 is LNHDA, CDR2 SQIVND (reference sequence). The CDR3 has 13 amino acids. Between the trimmed V and J ends, which lost 4 bases and 4 bases, there was a span of 7 bases. The full variable domain, in which reference TRBV19 and TRBJ2-2 provide the parts outside the CDR3, is DGGITQSPKYLFRKEGQNVTLSCEQNLNHDAMYWYRQDPGQGLRLIYYSQIVNDFQKGDIAEGYSVSREKKESFPLTVTSAQKNPTAFYLCASSTSVTGELFFGEGSRLTVL.

The J gene is TRBJ2-2, the V gene TRBV6-1; TRBD1 is a possible D gene (5 bases). The CDR3 runs 14 residues. Per germline, CDR1 MNHNS and CDR2 SASEGT. V was trimmed by 10 bases and J by 6 bases, leaving 18 bases between them. Here the CDR3 DNA reads TGTGCCATTAGAGCCTGGGGCGATTCCGGGGAGCTGTTTTTT. Residues: CAIRAWGDSGELFF.

V usage is TRBV18 and J usage is TRBJ1-1; the D gene is possibly TRBD1 (5 bases). The ends were cut back, 3 bases at V and 11 bases at J, with 13 bases in the middle. The V gene's germline CDR1 is KGHSH and CDR2 LQKENI. The length of the CDR3 is 12 residues. The CDR3 region has the DNA TGTGCCAGCTCACCCCGTAGGGGTCAGGCTTTCTTT. Its translation: CASSPRRGQAFF. The variable domain in full, completed from reference TRBV18 and TRBJ1-1, reads NAGVMQNPRHLVRRRGQEARLRCSPMKGHSHVYWYRQLPEEGLKFMVYLQKENIIDESGMPKERFSAEFPKEGPSILRIQQVVRGDSAAYFCASSPRRGQAFFGQGTRLTVV.

J is TRBJ2-1 and V is TRBV10-2; 8 bases fit TRBD1. The CDR3 covers 17 residues. J gave up 8 bases and V 5 bases, and 17 bases lay outside the gene matches. CDR1 and CDR2 from the germline V gene are WSHSY and SAAADI. The CDR3 DNA is TGCGCCAGCAGTATCTCCATCACCGGGACAGGTGTTGATGAGCAGTTCTTC. This codes for CASSISITGTGVDEQFF.

The CDR3 nucleotides are TGTGCCAGCTCACCACCCCTAGCGGGGGCGGGGGAGCAGTTCTTC. The encoded protein is CASSPPLAGAGEQFF. This chain connects TRBV18 to TRBJ2-1, with 10 bases identical to TRBD2. The CDR3 consists of 15 residues. J lost 10 bases, V lost 0 bases, and 6 bases had no gene match. Germline CDR1 KGHSH, CDR2 LQKENI.

The chain is built from TRBV6-5 and TRBJ2-5, with 7 nucleotides matching TRBD1. With the DNA end fitting TRBJ2-7 better, the J assignment may be wrong. This CDR3 comprises 14 residues. CDR1 MNHEY and CDR2 SVGAGI come from the germline V gene. The CDR3 spells CASSPGQSTYEQYF. The CDR3 DNA is TGTGCCAGTTCGCCGGGACAGTCAACCTACGAGCAGTACTTC.

The chain joins TRBV7-9 to TRBJ2-2; D is possibly TRBD1 (6 bases). The CDR3 is 15 amino acids. V was clipped by 5 bases and J by 6 bases, with 16 bases between them. Germline CDR1 reads SEHNR; CDR2 reads FQNEAQ (reference sequence). CDR3 DNA sequence: TGTGCCAGCAGCAAGGACAGCCCGAGTTCCGGGGAGCTGTTTTTT. This translates into CASSKDSPSSGELFF.

V and J are TRBV9 and TRBJ1-1; D may be TRBD1 (5 bases). Trimming removed 4 bases at V and 3 bases at J, with 19 bases between. Germline V gene data show CDR1 as SGDLS and CDR2 as YYNGEE. There are 16 residues in the CDR3. CDR3 protein: CASSPPRGGGDTEAFF. The CDR3 DNA follows: TGTGCCAGCAGCCCCCCCCGGGGGGGAGGGGACACTGAAGCTTTCTTT.